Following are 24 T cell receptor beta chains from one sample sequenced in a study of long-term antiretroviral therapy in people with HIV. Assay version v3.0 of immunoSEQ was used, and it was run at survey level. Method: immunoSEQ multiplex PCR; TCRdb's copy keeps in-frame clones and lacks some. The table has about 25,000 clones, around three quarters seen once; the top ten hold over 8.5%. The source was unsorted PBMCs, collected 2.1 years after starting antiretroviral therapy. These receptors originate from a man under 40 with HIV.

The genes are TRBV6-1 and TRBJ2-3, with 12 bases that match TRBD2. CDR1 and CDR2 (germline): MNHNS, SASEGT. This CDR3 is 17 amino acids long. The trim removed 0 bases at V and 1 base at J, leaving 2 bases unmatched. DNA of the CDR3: TGTGCCAGCAGTGAAGCCCTAGCGGGAGGGCGCACAGATACGCAGTATTTT. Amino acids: CASSEALAGGRTDTQYF.

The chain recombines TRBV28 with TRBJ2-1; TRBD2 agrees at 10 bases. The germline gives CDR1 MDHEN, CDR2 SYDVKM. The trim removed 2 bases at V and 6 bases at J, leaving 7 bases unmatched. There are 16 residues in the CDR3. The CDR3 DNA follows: TGTGCCAGCAGTTTAGGAAGCGGGAGGGCCCTCAATGAGCAGTTCTTC. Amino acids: CASSLGSGRALNEQFF.

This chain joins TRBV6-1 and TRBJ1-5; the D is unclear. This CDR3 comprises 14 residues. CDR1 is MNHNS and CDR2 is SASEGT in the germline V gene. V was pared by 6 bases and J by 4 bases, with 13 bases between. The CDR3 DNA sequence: TGTGCCAGCAGAATATTAACAGAAAATCAGCCCCAGCATTTT. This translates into CASRILTENQPQHF.

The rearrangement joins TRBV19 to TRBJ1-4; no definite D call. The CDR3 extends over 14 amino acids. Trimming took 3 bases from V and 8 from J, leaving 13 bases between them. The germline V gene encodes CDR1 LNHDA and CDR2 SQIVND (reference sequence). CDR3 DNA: TGTGCCAGTAGTATCGGTCCGGTCGGGGAAAAACTGTTTTTT. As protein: CASSIGPVGEKLFF. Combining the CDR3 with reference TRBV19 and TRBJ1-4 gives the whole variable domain DGGITQSPKYLFRKEGQNVTLSCEQNLNHDAMYWYRQDPGQGLRLIYYSQIVNDFQKGDIAEGYSVSREKKESFPLTVTSAQKNPTAFYLCASSIGPVGEKLFFGSGTQLSVL.

CDR3 DNA sequence: TGTGCCAGTAGTATCCTCCCGGGACAGGGGGACACAGATACGCAGTATTTT. It codes for CASSILPGQGDTDTQYF. The chain combines TRBV19 with TRBJ2-3, with 11 bases identical to TRBD1. The CDR3 length is 17 residues. Per germline, CDR1 LNHDA and CDR2 SQIVND (reference sequence). The J segment lost 2 bases and the V segment lost 3 bases, leaving 7 bases of the junction unmatched.

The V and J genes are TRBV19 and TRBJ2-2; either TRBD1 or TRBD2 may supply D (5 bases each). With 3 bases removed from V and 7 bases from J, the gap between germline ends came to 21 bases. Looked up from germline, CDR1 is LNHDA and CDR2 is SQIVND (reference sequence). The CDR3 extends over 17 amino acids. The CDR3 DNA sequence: TGTGCCAGTAGTATTCTCGGGGCAGGGATGTCAGTCGGGGAGCTGTTTTTT. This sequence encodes CASSILGAGMSVGELFF.

The CDR3 is CASSPPTSYNSPLHF. CDR3 DNA sequence: TGTGCCAGCAGCCCCCCTACCAGCTATAATTCACCCCTCCACTTT. V is TRBV9 and J is TRBJ1-6, with no clear D. CDR1 is SGDLS and CDR2 is YYNGEE in the germline V gene. The V end lost 4 bases, the J end lost 3 bases, and 11 bases lay between the germline ends. This CDR3 spans 15 amino acids.

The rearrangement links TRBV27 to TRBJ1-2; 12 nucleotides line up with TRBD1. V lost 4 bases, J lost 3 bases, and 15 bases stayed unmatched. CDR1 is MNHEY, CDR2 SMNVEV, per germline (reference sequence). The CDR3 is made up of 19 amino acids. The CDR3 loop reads CASSSGTGTGGISYYGYTF. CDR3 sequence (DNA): TGTGCCAGCAGTTCAGGAACTGGGACAGGGGGCATCTCTTACTATGGCTACACCTTC.

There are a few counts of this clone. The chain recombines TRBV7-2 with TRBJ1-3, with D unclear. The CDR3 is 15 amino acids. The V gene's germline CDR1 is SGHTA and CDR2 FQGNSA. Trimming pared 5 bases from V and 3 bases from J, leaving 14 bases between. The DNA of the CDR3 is TGTGCCAGCAGCCCTAGCCGGGTTCTTGGAAACACCATATATTTT. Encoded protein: CASSPSRVLGNTIYF.

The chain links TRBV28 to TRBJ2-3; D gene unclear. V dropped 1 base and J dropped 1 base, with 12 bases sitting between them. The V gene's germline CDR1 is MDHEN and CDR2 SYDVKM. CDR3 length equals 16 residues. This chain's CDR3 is CASSLYWITGTDTQYF. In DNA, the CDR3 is TGTGCCAGCAGTTTATACTGGATTACGGGCACAGATACGCAGTATTTT.

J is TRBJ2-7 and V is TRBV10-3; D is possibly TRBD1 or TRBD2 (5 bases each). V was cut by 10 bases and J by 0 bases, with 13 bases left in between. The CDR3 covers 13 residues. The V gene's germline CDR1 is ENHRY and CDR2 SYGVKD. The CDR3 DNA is TGTGCCACCTCGGATGGGGGCTCCTACGAGCAGTACTTC. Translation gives CATSDGGSYEQYF.

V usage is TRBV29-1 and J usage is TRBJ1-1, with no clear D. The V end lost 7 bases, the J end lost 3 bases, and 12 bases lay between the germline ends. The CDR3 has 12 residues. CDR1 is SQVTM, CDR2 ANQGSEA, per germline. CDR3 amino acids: CSAKDEYTEAFF. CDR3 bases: TGCAGCGCCAAGGACGAATACACTGAAGCTTTCTTT.

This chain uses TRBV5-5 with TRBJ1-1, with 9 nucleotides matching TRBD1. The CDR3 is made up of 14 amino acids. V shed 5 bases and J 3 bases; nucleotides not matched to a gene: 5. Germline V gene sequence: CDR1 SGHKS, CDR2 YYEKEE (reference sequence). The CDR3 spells CASSTGTGYTEAFF. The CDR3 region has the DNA TGTGCCAGCAGTACCGGGACAGGGTACACTGAAGCTTTCTTT.

CDR3 protein: CASSLTRGGRSGELFF. The CDR3 coding sequence is TGTGCCAGCAGTTTAACTCGGGGGGGCCGTAGCGGGGAGCTGTTTTTT. The rearrangement uses TRBV27 and TRBJ2-2; 8 bases line up with TRBD2. The CDR3 is 16 residues long. Germline CDR1 MNHEY, CDR2 SMNVEV (reference sequence). Trimming cost V 2 bases and J 7 bases; bases outside gene matches: 9.

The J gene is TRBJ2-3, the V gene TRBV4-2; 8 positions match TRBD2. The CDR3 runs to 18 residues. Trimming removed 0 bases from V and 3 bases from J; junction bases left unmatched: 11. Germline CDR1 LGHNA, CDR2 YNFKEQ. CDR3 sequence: CASSQDWASGPGTDTQYF. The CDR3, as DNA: TGTGCCAGCAGCCAAGATTGGGCTAGCGGGCCGGGAACAGATACGCAGTATTTT.

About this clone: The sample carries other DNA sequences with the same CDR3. The CDR3 here is CASSYEQYF. The CDR3 nucleotides read TGTGCCAGCAGTTACGAGCAGTACTTC. The chain employs TRBV6-1 and TRBJ2-7; D is uncertain. This CDR3 spans 9 amino acids. Per the germline V gene, CDR1 is MNHNS and CDR2 is SASEGT. V dropped 5 bases and J dropped 4 bases, with 0 bases sitting between them.

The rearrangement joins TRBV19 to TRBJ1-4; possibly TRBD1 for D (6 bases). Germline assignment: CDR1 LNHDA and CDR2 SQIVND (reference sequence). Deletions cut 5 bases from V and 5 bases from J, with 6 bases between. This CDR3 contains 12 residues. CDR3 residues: CASSQGNEKLFF. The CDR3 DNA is TGTGCCAGTAGTCAGGGGAATGAAAAACTGTTTTTT.

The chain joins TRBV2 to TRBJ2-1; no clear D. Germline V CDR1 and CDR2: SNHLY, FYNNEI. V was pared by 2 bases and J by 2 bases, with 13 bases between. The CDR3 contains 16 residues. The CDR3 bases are TGTGCCAGCAGTGAAACATTAATGACTGCCTACAATGAGCAGTTCTTC. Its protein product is CASSETLMTAYNEQFF.

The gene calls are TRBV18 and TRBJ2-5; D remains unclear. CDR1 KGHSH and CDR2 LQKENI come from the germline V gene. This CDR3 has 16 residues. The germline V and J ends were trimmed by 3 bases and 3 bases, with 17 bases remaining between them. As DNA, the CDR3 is TGTGCCAGCTCACCGAGTAGGTCCACAAAAGAAGAGACCCAGTACTTC. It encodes CASSPSRSTKEETQYF.

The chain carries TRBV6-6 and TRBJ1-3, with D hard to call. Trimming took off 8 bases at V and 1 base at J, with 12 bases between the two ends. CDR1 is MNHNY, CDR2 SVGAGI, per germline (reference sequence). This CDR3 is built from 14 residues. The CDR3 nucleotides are TGTGCCAGCGATGTAGGAGGGTCTGGAAACACCATATATTTT. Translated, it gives CASDVGGSGNTIYF.

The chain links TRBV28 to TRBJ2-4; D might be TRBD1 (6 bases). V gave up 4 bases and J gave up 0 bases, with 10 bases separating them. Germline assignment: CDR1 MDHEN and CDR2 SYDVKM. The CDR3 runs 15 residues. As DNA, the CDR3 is TGTGCCAGCAGTTACAGGGAACAAGCCAAAAACATTCAGTACTTC. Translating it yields CASSYREQAKNIQYF.

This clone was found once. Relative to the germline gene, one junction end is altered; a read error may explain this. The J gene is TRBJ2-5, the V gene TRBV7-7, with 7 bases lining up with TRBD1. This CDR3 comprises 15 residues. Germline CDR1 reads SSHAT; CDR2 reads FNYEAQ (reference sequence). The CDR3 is CASSSQTGNQETQYF. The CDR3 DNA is TGTGCTAGCAGCTCGCAGACAGGGAACCAAGAGACCCAGTACTTC.

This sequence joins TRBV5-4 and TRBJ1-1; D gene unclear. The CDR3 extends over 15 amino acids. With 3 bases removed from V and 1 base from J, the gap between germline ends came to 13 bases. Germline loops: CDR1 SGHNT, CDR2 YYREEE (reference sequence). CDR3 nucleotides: TGTGCCAGCAGCTATCCGGTAGGGAAGAACACTGAAGCTTTCTTT. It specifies CASSYPVGKNTEAFF.

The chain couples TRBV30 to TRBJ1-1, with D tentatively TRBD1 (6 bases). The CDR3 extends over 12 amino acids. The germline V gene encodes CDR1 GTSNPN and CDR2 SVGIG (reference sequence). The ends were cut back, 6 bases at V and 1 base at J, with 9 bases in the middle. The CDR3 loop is CACSRGNTEAFF. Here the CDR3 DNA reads TGTGCCTGCAGCAGGGGGAACACTGAAGCTTTCTTT.